This record covers a single T cell receptor (beta chain). The target antigen is unknown. The data were obtained in a study of T cells in Graves' hyperthyroidism and ophthalmopathy. Whole-study results and caveats: Most clonotypes expanded in the thyroid (above 0.001) were also present in blood.

These patients, aged 18 to 65, had recently diagnosed hyperthyroidism lasting under 2 months. Uncontrolled infection, other autoimmune disease, pregnancy or lactation disqualified patients from enrolment. Fresh peripheral blood, approximately 9.7 ml, was the source of the PBMCs. From RNA transcripts, TCR beta CDR3 regions were amplified. The HTBI primer set drove a first-round RT-PCR of the TCR CDR3. MiXCR, applied by TCRdb to the multiplex PCR reads, yields one record per CDR3 protein. The sample has around 400,000 distinct CDR3 sequences; 15% to 17% are singletons. Germline V gene sequence: CDR1 DFQATT, CDR2 SNEGSKA (reference sequence). The CDR3 consists of 11 residues. V gave up 3 bases and J gave up 7 bases, with 4 bases separating them.

The sequenced sample consisted of blood. The TCR was taken from a woman aged 18-29 years with Graves' hyperthyroidism that later progressed to Graves' ophthalmopathy. The chain couples TRBV20-1 to TRBJ1-6; D is ambiguous. The CDR3 loop is CSASLNSPLHF. The CDR3 region has the DNA TGCAGTGCTAGTCTAAATTCACCCCTCCACTTT.